A selection of T cell receptor beta chains follows, all from one sample in a study of blood T cell repertoires in COVID-19. Data came from immunoSEQ multiplex PCR; TCRdb stores just in-frame clones and leaves some out. Of around 390,000 clones in the sample, around nine tenths are singletons; the top ten hold about 9.4%. The sequencing sample was made of PBMCs or T cells enriched from blood (not recorded which). The receptors were sampled from a woman in her 50s who had recovered from COVID-19. Each CDR3 is given with its conserved first and last residue. D genes are given only for firm matches. The size entry is marked missing in some rows and otherwise reads once, few, many or a size class.

CATSDGTGNQPQHF	TGTGCCACCAGTGATGGGACAGGCAATCAGCCCCAGCATTTT	TRBD1	TRBV24-1	TRBJ1-5	-
CASSDDRDNEQFF	TGTGCCAGCAGTGACGACAGGGACAATGAGCAGTTCTTC	TRBD1	TRBV7-3	TRBJ2-1	once
CASSQSPTSRKGDTQYF	TGTGCCAGCAGCCAATCCCCGACTAGCAGAAAGGGAGATACGCAGTATTTT	TRBD2	TRBV11-2	TRBJ2-3	-
CASRDGQVNTEAFF	TGTGCCAGCAGGGATGGACAAGTGAACACTGAAGCTTTCTTT	-	TRBV2	TRBJ1-1	-
CAWKEWGVNTGELFF	TGTGCCTGGAAGGAGTGGGGGGTCAACACCGGGGAGCTGTTTTTT	-	TRBV30	TRBJ2-2	few
CASSSYSASGELFF	TGTGCCAGCAGCTCTTATAGCGCCTCCGGGGAGCTGTTTTTT	-	TRBV9	TRBJ2-2	-
CASSRRQGFAFF	TGTGCCAGTAGTCGTAGACAGGGGTTCGCTTTCTTT	TRBD1	TRBV12-3/TRBV12-4	TRBJ1-1	-
CASKRTGVTEAFF	TGTGCCAGCAAGCGGACAGGGGTCACTGAAGCTTTCTTT	TRBD1	TRBV6-5	TRBJ1-1	-
CASSQGDRGLVYEKLFF	TGCGCCAGCAGCCAAGGGGATAGGGGGCTTGTGTATGAAAAACTGTTTTTT	TRBD1	TRBV4-3	TRBJ1-4	-
CASTGGYGYTF	TGTGCCAGTACAGGGGGTTATGGCTACACCTTC	TRBD1	TRBV27	TRBJ1-2	-
CASSPGTGGTYTF	TGTGCCAGCTCTCCCGGGACAGGGGGCACCTACACCTTC	TRBD1	TRBV18	TRBJ1-2	-
CASSSVPLGNQPQHF	TGTGCCAGCTCATCCGTCCCATTAGGCAATCAGCCCCAGCATTTT	-	TRBV18	TRBJ1-5	-
CASSLGTGTNTGELFF	TGCGCCAGCAGCTTGGGTACAGGAACGAACACCGGGGAGCTGTTTTTT	-	TRBV5-1	TRBJ2-2	-
CASSQATGAAYEQYF	TGCGCCAGCAGCCAAGCGACAGGGGCTGCCTACGAGCAGTACTTC	TRBD1	TRBV4-1	TRBJ2-7	-
CASSLLGGSDEAFF	TGTGCCAGCTCACTTCTGGGGGGTTCGGATGAAGCTTTCTTT	-	TRBV18	TRBJ1-1	-
CASSEVAGYPYEQYF	TGTGCCAGCAGTGAGGTAGCGGGGTATCCCTACGAGCAGTACTTC	TRBD2	TRBV6-1	TRBJ2-7	-
CATHGGDRGNTEAFF	TGTGCCACCCACGGGGGGGACCGAGGGAACACTGAAGCTTTCTTT	-	TRBV28	TRBJ1-1	-
CASSFNLQGYTEAFF	TGCGCCAGCAGCTTTAACTTACAGGGGTACACTGAAGCTTTCTTT	TRBD1	TRBV5-1	TRBJ1-1	many
CASSTGQGRNYGYTF	TGCGCCAGCAGCACAGGACAGGGGCGAAACTATGGCTACACCTTC	TRBD1	TRBV5-1	TRBJ1-2	once
CASSLALSMGTAVSYEQYF	TGTGCCAGCAGCTTAGCGCTATCCATGGGGACAGCTGTCTCCTACGAGCAGTACTTC	TRBD1	TRBV7-8	TRBJ2-7	-
CASSLALAGPTDTQYF	TGTGCCAGCAGCTTAGCACTAGCGGGACCTACAGATACGCAGTATTTT	TRBD2	TRBV7-6	TRBJ2-3	-
CASSLAGGAGVFF	TGTGCCAGCAGCTTAGCTGGTGGGGCAGGGGTTTTCTTT	-	TRBV7-2	TRBJ1-1	-
CASSPRGTGRSGANVLTF	TGTGCCAGCAGCCCAAGGGGGACAGGTAGATCTGGGGCCAACGTCCTGACTTTC	TRBD1	TRBV9	TRBJ2-6	once
CASSPWLAGGTLETQYF	TGTGCCAGCAGCCCCTGGTTAGCGGGGGGGACCCTCGAGACCCAGTACTTC	TRBD2	TRBV5-5	TRBJ2-5	once
CASSETGGGTEAFF	TGTGCCAGCAGCGAAACAGGGGGTGGCACTGAAGCTTTCTTT	TRBD1	TRBV2	TRBJ1-1	-
CASSLGSGGQETQYF	TGTGCCAGCAGCTTAGGGTCAGGGGGCCAGGAGACCCAGTACTTC	TRBD1	TRBV11-3	TRBJ2-5	-
CASSPGQGLGQPQHF	TGTGCCAGCAGCCCTGGACAGGGTTTGGGTCAGCCCCAGCATTTT	TRBD1	TRBV7-8	TRBJ1-5	-
CASSITGTPAYGYTF	TGTGCCAGTAGTATCACCGGGACACCAGCATATGGCTACACCTTC	-	TRBV19	TRBJ1-2	-
CASRGLAGRINEQFF	TGTGCCAGCCGGGGACTAGCGGGACGTATCAATGAGCAGTTCTTC	TRBD2	TRBV25-1	TRBJ2-1	-
CASSRGPASTDTQYF	TGTGCCAGCAGCAGGGGCCCAGCGAGCACAGATACGCAGTATTTT	-	TRBV7-3	TRBJ2-3	-
CASSPQGARYGSYNEQFF	TGTGCCAGCTCACCACAAGGGGCTCGTTATGGGTCCTACAATGAGCAGTTCTTC	-	TRBV18	TRBJ2-1	-
CASSPWEGPTDTQYF	TGTGCCAGCAGCCCCTGGGAGGGGCCCACAGATACGCAGTATTTT	TRBD2	TRBV5-4	TRBJ2-3	-
CASRSVTGGTEAFF	TGTGCCAGCAGGAGCGTTACAGGGGGCACTGAAGCTTTCTTT	TRBD1	TRBV2	TRBJ1-1	-
CASNPKGARVTNEKLFF	TGTGCCAGCAACCCCAAAGGGGCGAGAGTTACTAATGAAAAACTGTTTTTT	-	TRBV5-8	TRBJ1-4	-
CASSPPSGPGNTIYF	TGTGCCAGCTCACCTCCGTCAGGTCCTGGAAACACCATATATTTT	-	TRBV18	TRBJ1-3	-
CASSVVPGHTEAFF	TGTGCCAGCAGCGTAGTCCCAGGTCACACTGAAGCTTTCTTT	-	TRBV9	TRBJ1-1	-
CASSQEEGAGTEAFF	TGTGCCAGCAGCCAAGAGGAGGGGGCGGGAACTGAAGCTTTCTTT	TRBD1	TRBV4-2	TRBJ1-1	-
CASSVRGSGDLGGEQYF	TGTGCCAGCAGCGTCCGGGGAAGCGGGGACTTAGGGGGCGAGCAGTACTTC	-	TRBV9	TRBJ2-7	-
CSVEVRRGHAFF	TGCAGCGTTGAAGTACGAAGGGGGCACGCTTTCTTT	TRBD1	TRBV29-1	TRBJ1-1	-
CASSLDREYNEQFF	TGCGCCAGCAGCTTGGACAGGGAATACAATGAGCAGTTCTTC	-	TRBV5-1	TRBJ2-1	once
CASSLGTGWKQYF	TGTGCCAGCAGCTTGGGGACAGGGTGGAAGCAGTACTTC	TRBD1	TRBV11-2	TRBJ2-7	once
CACTNGVGTDTQYF	TGTGCCTGTACTAACGGGGTCGGCACAGATACGCAGTATTTT	-	TRBV30	TRBJ2-3	-
CASSTRGGYGYTF	TGTGCCAGCAGCACCAGGGGCGGCTATGGCTACACCTTC	-	TRBV28	TRBJ1-2	-
CASSPRYSYNEQFF	TGTGCCAGCAGCCCTCGTTACTCCTACAATGAGCAGTTCTTC	-	TRBV7-9	TRBJ2-1	-
CASSLASFEQYF	TGTGCCAGCAGTCTCGCTAGTTTCGAGCAGTACTTC	-	TRBV28	TRBJ2-7	-
CASSFSQGQGGRYGYTF	TGCGCCAGCAGCTTTTCTCAAGGACAGGGAGGGAGGTATGGCTACACCTTC	TRBD1	TRBV5-1	TRBJ1-2	-
CASSYGPQTEAFF	TGTGCCAGCAGTTACGGGCCCCAGACTGAAGCTTTCTTT	-	TRBV6-5	TRBJ1-1	-
CASSHRQGANTEAFF	TGCGCCAGCAGCCACCGACAGGGGGCGAACACTGAAGCTTTCTTT	TRBD1	TRBV5-1	TRBJ1-1	-
CASSEGGLDNQPQHF	TGTGCCAGCAGTGAGGGGGGGCTGGACAATCAGCCCCAGCATTTT	-	TRBV2	TRBJ1-5	few